One and the same sample provided the 14 T cell receptor beta chains below, sequenced in a study of identical twins. TCRdb re-called the 5' RACE reads through MiXCR, storing one row per CDR3 protein. The sample has about 160,000 distinct CDR3 sequences, 3% to 4.5% seen once. What was sequenced was memory T cells sorted from blood. The source of these receptors is a man between 18 and 35 years old in good health.

This clonotype was seen ten or more times. This chain links TRBV5-6 with TRBJ2-1; no reliable D call. Trimming cost V 4 bases and J 9 bases, with 11 bases left between them. There are 12 residues in the CDR3. Germline V gives CDR1 SGHDT, CDR2 YYEEEE. The CDR3 loop reads CASSQPPGEQFF. The CDR3, as DNA: TGTGCCAGCAGCCAACCCCCGGGTGAGCAGTTCTTC.

Notes on this clonotype: A much larger clone is a single base away; this may be a read error. CDR3 region: CSATGTSMADRQYF. Written as DNA, the CDR3 is TGCAGTGCAACCGGGACTAGCATGGCAGATAGGCAGTATTTT. V usage is TRBV20-1 and J usage is TRBJ2-3, with 9 positions matching TRBD2. CDR3 length: 14 amino acids. Germline CDR1 and CDR2: DFQATT and SNEGSKA (reference sequence).

The sample holds many counts of this clonotype. J is TRBJ2-7 and V is TRBV7-9, with TRBD2 matching over 9 bases. The CDR3 consists of 15 residues. J lost 6 bases, V lost 8 bases, and 14 bases had no gene match. CDR1 and CDR2 (germline): SEHNR, FQNEAQ (reference sequence). Here the CDR3 reads CASASNSGSRGEQYV. The CDR3 nucleotides read TGTGCCAGCGCATCTAATAGCGGGAGCAGGGGCGAGCAGTACGTC.

The chain carries TRBV18 and TRBJ2-1; the D is unclear. Germline V CDR1 and CDR2: KGHSH, LQKENI. This CDR3 comprises 14 residues. V lost 3 bases, J lost 4 bases, and 10 bases lay in between. DNA for the CDR3: TGTGCCAGCTCACCCCCCGGAACATACAATGAGCAGTTCTTC. Protein: CASSPPGTYNEQFF. The whole variable domain, remainder taken from reference TRBV18 and TRBJ2-1, is NAGVMQNPRHLVRRRGQEARLRCSPMKGHSHVYWYRQLPEEGLKFMVYLQKENIIDESGMPKERFSAEFPKEGPSILRIQQVVRGDSAAYFCASSPPGTYNEQFFGPGTRLTVL.

This clonotype was seen repeatedly, ten times or more. V gene TRBV5-1 combines with J gene TRBJ2-1; 8 nucleotides agree with TRBD2. The CDR3 has 17 amino acids. Germline V gene sequence: CDR1 SGHRS, CDR2 YFSETQ. Trimming took 1 base from V and 0 from J; bases not matched to a gene: 6. CDR3 protein: CASSLTGGPSSYNEQFF. DNA for the CDR3: TGCGCCAGCAGCTTGACGGGAGGGCCAAGCTCCTACAATGAGCAGTTCTTC.

This clonotype was seen a handful of times. The V call is TRBV24-1, the J call TRBJ1-5, with D possibly TRBD1 on 5 matching bases. This CDR3 region has 17 residues. Per germline, CDR1 KGHDR and CDR2 SFDVKD. The V end lost 3 bases, the J end lost 0 bases, and 14 bases lay between the germline ends. The CDR3 coding sequence is TGTGCCACCAGTGATGCCCCCGGGACGGATAGCAATCAGCCCCAGCATTTT. It translates to CATSDAPGTDSNQPQHF.

This clonotype appeared many times. This chain links TRBV4-1 with TRBJ2-1; TRBD1 aligns across 9 bases. This CDR3 has 17 residues. V dropped 1 base and J dropped 6; count of bases not matched to a gene: 10. Germline V gene sequence: CDR1 MGHRA, CDR2 YSYEKL. CDR3 loop: CASSQGTGTGPRNEQFF. CDR3 sequence (DNA): TGCGCCAGCAGCCAAGGTACCGGGACAGGGCCACGCAATGAGCAGTTCTTC.

This clonotype was counted ten times or more. V is TRBV6-1 and J is TRBJ1-6, with D hard to call. Trimming left V 4 bases short and J 11 bases short, with 12 bases between. This CDR3 contains 13 residues. The germline CDR1 and CDR2 sequences are MNHNS and SASEGT. This CDR3 reads CASSGTAPAPLHF. CDR3 coding DNA: TGTGCCAGCAGTGGGACCGCGCCGGCACCCCTCCACTTT.

This clonotype was recorded at least ten times. The chain couples TRBV25-1 to TRBJ2-5, with unresolved D. This CDR3 comprises 14 residues. Germline CDR1 and CDR2: MGHDK and SYGVNS. The ends were cut back, 0 bases at V and 5 bases at J, with 10 bases in the middle. This chain's CDR3 is CASSEYIGSETQYF. The CDR3 nucleotides read TGTGCCAGCAGTGAATATATAGGAAGTGAGACCCAGTACTTC.

This clonotype was found many times. The J gene is TRBJ2-2, the V gene TRBV10-3; TRBD2 is a possible D gene (6 bases). Trimming stripped 4 bases from V and 5 bases from J, with 14 bases between. Germline assignment: CDR1 ENHRY and CDR2 SYGVKD. This CDR3 has 15 residues. CDR3 region: CAISAREPPTGELFF. Written as DNA, the CDR3 is TGTGCCATCAGTGCCCGGGAGCCACCGACCGGGGAGCTGTTTTTT.

This clonotype has a count of ten or more. The V call is TRBV5-4, the J call TRBJ1-2; D is undetermined. CDR3 length: 15 amino acids. CDR1 and CDR2 (germline): SGHNT, YYREEE (reference sequence). The V and J ends lost 2 bases and 0 bases respectively, with 11 bases between them. This CDR3 reads CASSLYGPANYGYTF. In DNA form, the CDR3 reads TGTGCCAGCAGCTTATACGGACCAGCTAACTATGGCTACACCTTC.

This rearrangement joins TRBV20-1 to TRBJ2-3; D not certain. The CDR3 totals 14 residues. Between the trimmed V and J ends, which lost 0 bases and 1 base, there was a span of 8 bases. The germline gives CDR1 DFQATT, CDR2 SNEGSKA (reference sequence). The chain's CDR3 is CSARDDTGTDTQYF. CDR3 DNA sequence: TGCAGTGCTAGAGATGACACTGGCACAGATACGCAGTATTTT.

This clonotype was counted ten times or more. The chain couples TRBV5-5 to TRBJ2-7, with unresolved D. V dropped 0 bases and J dropped 1 base, with 5 bases sitting between them. This CDR3 contains 13 residues. The germline CDR1 and CDR2 sequences are SGHKS and YYEKEE (reference sequence). CDR3: CASSLEDSYEQYF. CDR3 in DNA: TGTGCCAGCAGCTTGGAGGATTCCTACGAGCAGTACTTC.

In its sample, this clonotype was seen many times. The V and J genes are TRBV7-7 and TRBJ2-5, with 8 bases that match TRBD1. V was pared by 1 base and J by 3 bases, with 13 bases of the junction left unmatched. Germline V gives CDR1 SSHAT, CDR2 FNYEAQ (reference sequence). The CDR3 extends over 18 amino acids. CDR3 region: CASSLVGTGQGQKETQYF. CDR3 bases: TGTGCCAGCAGCTTAGTAGGGACAGGACAGGGTCAAAAAGAGACCCAGTACTTC. Full variable domain (outside the CDR3, taken from reference TRBV7-7 and TRBJ2-5): GAGVSQSPRYKVTKRGQDVTLRCDPISSHATLYWYQQALGQGPEFLTYFNYEAQPDKSGLPSDRFSAERPEGSISTLTIQRTEQRDSAMYRCASSLVGTGQGQKETQYFGPGTRLLVL.